The rows below give T cell receptor beta chains drawn from one sample of a study of cytomegalovirus exposure and HLA in healthy donors. TCRdb keeps only in-frame clones here, not all; method: immunoSEQ multiplex PCR. This table has 110,000 to 150,000 clones, about 79% appearing once. The sample consisted of PBMCs. The receptors come from a man in his forties in good health and CMV-seropositive. Each CDR3 is given with its conserved first and last residue. A D gene is named only where the DNA matches it firmly. Clone size is stated in some rows and not others, as once, few, many or a class when expanded.

once	TRBD2	TRBV6-6	TRBJ2-2	TGTGCCAGCAGTTACGGCGGGGGGGACACCGGGGAGCTGTTTTTT	CASSYGGGDTGELFF
-	-	TRBV5-1	TRBJ2-3	TGCGCCAGCAGCTTGGATTCGGGAGCAGATACGCAGTATTTT	CASSLDSGADTQYF
-	-	TRBV12-5	TRBJ1-2	TGTGCTAGTGGCCCCCCGGGAGGCTATGGCTACACCTTC	CASGPPGGYGYTF
-	TRBD2	TRBV19	TRBJ2-1	TGTGCCAGTAGTAGGACTAGCGGGAGGTATAGTGAGCAGTTCTTC	CASSRTSGRYSEQFF
once	-	TRBV5-1	TRBJ1-5	TGCGCCAGCAGCCCGGACAGTAAAAATCAGCCCCAGCATTTT	CASSPDSKNQPQHF
-	-	TRBV5-1	TRBJ2-7	TGCGCCAGCAGCGCTCCGACAGGAACCTACGAGCAGTACTTC	CASSAPTGTYEQYF
-	-	TRBV30	TRBJ1-1	TGTGCCTGGAGAGACAGCCCGGGGGGCACTGAAGCTTTCTTT	CAWRDSPGGTEAFF
-	-	TRBV6-6	TRBJ1-1	TGTGCCAGCAGTTATAACAGCTTGAACACTGAAGCTTTCTTT	CASSYNSLNTEAFF
-	-	TRBV6-6	TRBJ2-1	TGTGCCAGCAGTAGGCACAGGGAGCGGAACAATGAGCAGTTCTTC	CASSRHRERNNEQFF
-	-	TRBV5-1	TRBJ1-2	TGCGCCAGCAGCTGGAGCCTAGAGGCCTCCTATGGCTACACCTTC	CASSWSLEASYGYTF
-	-	TRBV6-5	TRBJ2-7	TGTGCCAGCGGGGGCAGTGCCTACGAGCAGTACTTC	CASGGSAYEQYF
-	TRBD1	TRBV27	TRBJ1-2	TGTGCCAGCAGTCCTGGACAGGGAAACTATGGCTACACCTTC	CASSPGQGNYGYTF
-	-	TRBV7-3	TRBJ2-3	TGTGCCAGCAGCCCCAGTGGAGGGGCGGAGGATACGCAGTATTTT	CASSPSGGAEDTQYF
-	TRBD1	TRBV5-1	TRBJ1-6	TGCGCCAGCAGCCCTCAGGACAGGGGCCCCTATAATTCACCCCTCCACTTT	CASSPQDRGPYNSPLHF
-	-	TRBV5-1	TRBJ2-4	TGCGCCAGCAGCTTGCCCGCTAGGACCAAAAACATTCAGTACTTC	CASSLPARTKNIQYF
once	TRBD2	TRBV5-6	TRBJ2-1	TGTGCCAGCAGCCTCGGACTAGCGGGGATCAATGAGCAGTTCTTC	CASSLGLAGINEQFF
-	TRBD2	TRBV5-4	TRBJ2-1	TGTGCCAGCAGCTTGGGGGGGCTAGCGGGGGCAAATGAGCAGTTCTTC	CASSLGGLAGANEQFF
-	-	TRBV7-9	TRBJ1-1	TGTGCCAGCAGCTTAGTTTTGCAGGGTGAAGCTTTCTTT	CASSLVLQGEAFF
-	-	TRBV5-1	TRBJ1-5	TGCGCCAGCAGCTTGGCAGGGGGCAATCAGCCCCAGCATTTT	CASSLAGGNQPQHF
-	-	TRBV29-1	TRBJ2-7	TGCAGCGCTGCACAGCCCTACGAGCAGTACTTC	CSAAQPYEQYF
-	TRBD1	TRBV19	TRBJ2-7	TGTGCCAGTAGTATACCGGGACAGCTTTACGAGCAGTACTTC	CASSIPGQLYEQYF
-	-	TRBV19	TRBJ2-7	TGTGCCAGTAGTTCGGTAGGAGGGTACGAGCAGTACTTC	CASSSVGGYEQYF
once	TRBD1	TRBV5-1	TRBJ1-1	TGCGCCAGCAGCTTGACAGGGGGCGGAGGGGACACTGAAGCTTTCTTT	CASSLTGGGGDTEAFF
-	-	TRBV9	TRBJ1-2	TGTGCCAGCGGTGGGCTGACAAATTACTATGGCTACACCTTC	CASGGLTNYYGYTF
-	-	TRBV2	TRBJ2-1	TGTGCCAGCAACTGGTACAATGAGCAGTTCTTC	CASNWYNEQFF
-	-	TRBV4-3	TRBJ1-2	TGCGCCAGCAGCCAAGCACCGGGACAATTGAACTATGTCTACACCTTC	CASSQAPGQLNYVYTF
-	-	TRBV30	TRBJ2-7	TGTGCCTGGAGTGGGCTCTACGAGCAGTACTTC	CAWSGLYEQYF
-	TRBD2	TRBV2	TRBJ2-7	TGTGCCACCAGGACTAGCGGGAGGGCCTACGAGCAGTACTTC	CATRTSGRAYEQYF
-	-	TRBV5-1	TRBJ2-3	TGCGCCAGCAGCCGAGGGAGCACAGATACGCAGTATTTT	CASSRGSTDTQYF
-	TRBD1	TRBV18	TRBJ1-3	TGTGCCAGCTCCCCACCGGGACAGGCTGTAACTTTCTCTGGAAACACCATATATTTT	CASSPPGQAVTFSGNTIYF
-	TRBD1	TRBV9	TRBJ2-2	TGTGCCAGCAGCGCCCAAAGGGACAGAAAGAACACCGGGGAGCTGTTTTTT	CASSAQRDRKNTGELFF
-	-	TRBV5-1	TRBJ2-1	TGCGCCAGCACGGCTACAGGGCTGGGTGAGCAGTTCTTC	CASTATGLGEQFF
-	-	TRBV19	TRBJ1-1	TGTGCCAGTAGACTTAGGGGCAGGAAGAACACTGAAGCTTTCTTT	CASRLRGRKNTEAFF
once	TRBD1	TRBV6-4	TRBJ1-1	TGTGCCAGCAGTGACTCCGGACAGGGGGCTTCTGAAGCTTTCTTT	CASSDSGQGASEAFF
-	-	TRBV5-4	TRBJ1-3	TGTGCCAGCAGCTTGGACAGGGTGAACACCATATATTTT	CASSLDRVNTIYF
-	-	TRBV7-9	TRBJ1-4	TGTGCCAGCAGCTTCGGGACACATAATGAAAAACTGTTTTTT	CASSFGTHNEKLFF
once	-	TRBV18	TRBJ2-3	TGTGCCAGCTCACCACCGGAAGGACTGGGCACAGATACGCAGTATTTT	CASSPPEGLGTDTQYF
-	TRBD1	TRBV30	TRBJ1-3	TGTGCCTGGAGTCCACTGACAGGGGGCTCTGGAAACACCATATATTTT	CAWSPLTGGSGNTIYF
-	-	TRBV7-9	TRBJ2-7	TGTTCCAGCAGCTTTACGACTACAGGGAACGAGCAGTACTTC	CSSSFTTTGNEQYF
-	-	TRBV29-1	TRBJ1-1	TGCAGCGTTAAAGCAGGGATGGATGAAGCTTTCTTT	CSVKAGMDEAFF
-	-	TRBV5-1	TRBJ1-3	TGCGCCAGCAGCTTGTACCCGGGGGGAAACACCATATATTTT	CASSLYPGGNTIYF